One sample yielded the 15 T cell receptor beta chains listed below, sequenced in a study of blood T cell repertoires in COVID-19 (dated by TCRdb to the early 2020s). Library method: the immunoSEQ multiplex PCR assay. What TCRdb holds here is the immuneACCESS table cut down to in-frame rearrangements. Part of the clones is not present; checked against another copy, under half of the missing clones reflect an unresolved V gene, and the others are unexplained. Present in this sample are 350,000 to 450,000 clones, roughly 88% of which were seen just once. Approximately 1.3% of the sample comes from the top ten. The sample consisted of PBMCs or T cells enriched from blood (not recorded which). These receptors were taken from a woman in her late teens or twenties who had been exposed to COVID-19.

The CDR3 loop is CASSFRLAGGSDTQYF. CDR3 nucleotides: TGTGCCAGCAGTTTTCGACTAGCGGGAGGCTCAGATACGCAGTATTTT. This chain uses TRBV28 with TRBJ2-3, with 13 positions matching TRBD2. Germline V gene data show CDR1 as MDHEN and CDR2 as SYDVKM. The V and J ends lost 3 bases and 4 bases, in that order; junction bases with no gene match: 4. This CDR3 has 16 amino acids.

The rearrangement uses TRBV6-6 and TRBJ2-5; TRBD1 matches at 9 bases. This CDR3 spans 14 amino acids. The germline gives CDR1 MNHNY, CDR2 SVGAGI (reference sequence). V lost 6 bases and J lost 5; bases outside the gene matches: 7. CDR3 in DNA: TGTGCCAGCAGGGGTTCCGGGACAGGGGAGACCCAGTACTTC. This codes for CASRGSGTGETQYF.

V is TRBV28 and J is TRBJ1-6; weak D call: TRBD1 (5 bases). Germline V lookup: CDR1 MDHEN, CDR2 SYDVKM. Trimming took 5 bases from V and 9 from J, leaving 11 bases between them. CDR3 size: 13 residues. CDR3 sequence reads: CASSLRVVSPLHF. Here the CDR3 DNA reads TGTGCCAGCAGTCTCAGGGTGGTTTCACCCCTCCACTTT.

This chain links TRBV9 with TRBJ2-1, with TRBD2 matching over 8 bases. This CDR3 is built from 16 residues. Unmatched junction bases numbered 9, after V lost 4 bases and J lost 3 bases. Per germline, CDR1 SGDLS and CDR2 YYNGEE. For the CDR3, the DNA is TGTGCCAGCAGCTCACGGACTAGCTTGATCTACAATGAGCAGTTCTTC. This encodes CASSSRTSLIYNEQFF.

The J gene is TRBJ2-7, the V gene TRBV27; possibly TRBD2 for D (6 bases). Germline V gene lookup returns CDR1 MNHEY and CDR2 SMNVEV (reference sequence). The CDR3 runs to 14 residues. V lost 6 bases, J lost 0 bases, and 12 bases lay in between. The CDR3 DNA is TGTGCCAGCAGCCCCGTGGGACTCTCCTACGAGCAGTACTTC. Protein: CASSPVGLSYEQYF.

The V and J genes are TRBV19 and TRBJ2-7, with 8 bases fitting TRBD1. The CDR3 is made up of 12 amino acids. Germline V gene data show CDR1 as LNHDA and CDR2 as SQIVND (reference sequence). Losses at the gene ends were 7 bases for V and 5 bases for J; bases not matched to a gene: 4. CDR3 bases: TGTGCCAGTACACAGGGGGGACACGAGCAGTACTTC. Translation gives CASTQGGHEQYF. The full variable domain, in which reference TRBV19 and TRBJ2-7 provide the parts outside the CDR3, is DGGITQSPKYLFRKEGQNVTLSCEQNLNHDAMYWYRQDPGQGLRLIYYSQIVNDFQKGDIAEGYSVSREKKESFPLTVTSAQKNPTAFYLCASTQGGHEQYFGPGTRLTVT.

This clone was seen a few times. The V gene is TRBV5-1, the J gene TRBJ1-6, with 9 bases lining up with TRBD1. This CDR3 region has 17 residues. V was clipped by 3 bases and J by 10 bases; unmatched bases: 14. Germline CDR1 is SGHRS and CDR2 is YFSETQ. CDR3 region: CASSSQGAREVGSPLHF. The DNA for the CDR3 is TGCGCCAGCAGCTCACAGGGGGCGAGAGAAGTGGGATCACCCCTCCACTTT.

The chain is built from TRBV12-3 or TRBV12-4 and TRBJ2-7, with 10 bases that match TRBD2. The V and J ends lost 5 bases and 7 bases, in that order; junction bases with no gene match: 5. The CDR3 contains 13 residues. The CDR3 is CASSRTSGLEQYF. Written as DNA, the CDR3 is TGTGCCAGCAGTAGGACTAGCGGTTTGGAGCAGTACTTC.

This chain joins TRBV9 and TRBJ2-1, with D perhaps TRBD2 (7 bases). This CDR3 spans 15 amino acids. V lost 4 bases and J lost 5, with 16 bases in between. Germline V gene lookup returns CDR1 SGDLS and CDR2 YYNGEE. CDR3 DNA: TGTGCCAGCAGCCTAGGGGGGGTTTCAAACAATGAGCAGTTCTTC. It specifies CASSLGGVSNNEQFF.

This clone was detected only a few times. The rearrangement joins TRBV15 to TRBJ1-6; TRBD1 might be the D (6 bases). This CDR3 has 14 amino acids. Trimming cost V 5 bases and J 8 bases, with 13 bases left between them. Germline V lookup: CDR1 LNHNV, CDR2 YYDKDF (reference sequence). The CDR3 nucleotides read TGTGCCACCAGCGTCAGGGGCGGGTATTCACCCCTCCACTTT. This encodes CATSVRGGYSPLHF.

V usage is TRBV4-3 and J usage is TRBJ2-7; perhaps TRBD2 as D (6 bases). This CDR3 is 16 amino acids long. V lost 1 base to trimming and J lost 2 bases, with 15 bases between them. Germline CDR1 and CDR2: LGHNA and YSLEER. CDR3 coding DNA: TGCGCCAGCAGCCAAGGGTCCCCCGGGACTGCCTACGAGCAGTACTTC. It yields the protein CASSQGSPGTAYEQYF.

This clone turned up a few times. The chain employs TRBV5-1 and TRBJ2-7, with a weak D call TRBD2 (5 bases). The V end was cut by 4 bases, the J end by 3 bases, with 11 bases between. The CDR3 is 13 amino acids. CDR1 and CDR2 (germline): SGHRS, YFSETQ. The CDR3 region is CASSRGLDYEQYF. CDR3 bases: TGCGCCAGCAGCCGGGGATTGGACTACGAGCAGTACTTC.

V gene TRBV19 combines with J gene TRBJ2-7; weak D call: TRBD2 (6 bases). The V gene lost 5 bases and the J gene lost 6 bases, with 23 bases spanning the gap. The V gene's germline CDR1 is LNHDA and CDR2 SQIVND (reference sequence). The CDR3 sequence is 16 residues long. The CDR3 is CASSPSHGLFGGEQYF. For the CDR3, the DNA is TGTGCCAGTAGTCCCTCACACGGACTATTTGGGGGCGAGCAGTACTTC.

Notes on this clone: Mismatch with germline at one junction end may stem from a read error. The genes are TRBV28 and TRBJ2-7, with D tentatively TRBD2 (5 bases). Germline V CDR1 and CDR2: MDHEN, SYDVKM. The CDR3 is 17 residues long. The CDR3 here is CASSFQPISGIVYDQYF. DNA for the CDR3: TGTGCCAGCAGTTTCCAACCGATCTCCGGGATTGTCTACGATCAGTACTTC.

V and J are TRBV6-1 and TRBJ2-7; D possibly corresponds to TRBD1 (6 bases). V was trimmed by 2 bases and J by 6 bases, leaving 14 bases between them. The CDR3 spans 14 residues. The germline V gene encodes CDR1 MNHNS and CDR2 SASEGT. The CDR3 loop is CASSEFGTLTEQYF. The CDR3 region has the DNA TGTGCCAGCAGTGAATTCGGGACATTGACCGAGCAGTACTTC.